This passage covers 11 T cell receptor beta chains from one sample sequenced in a study of human T cells and chemical hapten exposure. As to time point: patch test 2, 6 weeks after DPC sensitization. Treatment defined: therapeutic diphenylcyclopropenone sensitization with weekly scalp DPC. TCRdb analysed the RACE reads with MiXCR anew, one entry per CDR3 protein. Among around 100,000 distinct CDR3 sequences listed, more than 9.5% were seen once. This specimen consisted of whole blood, obtained in connection with sensitization to the hapten diphenylcyclopropenone (DPC). The receptors were gathered from a woman in her 40s with alopecia areata. Some clones in this sample may be carry-over from other donors' samples.

The chain couples TRBV7-2 to TRBJ1-1; D call uncertain. V was clipped by 5 bases and J by 4 bases, with 8 bases between them. The CDR3 consists of 12 residues. Germline V gene lookup returns CDR1 SGHTA and CDR2 FQGNSA. The CDR3 loop reads CASSRVVTEAFF. The DNA for the CDR3 is TGTGCCAGCAGCCGCGTGGTCACTGAAGCTTTCTTT.

This clonotype appeared many times. The V and J genes are TRBV5-4 and TRBJ1-2; D unresolved. This CDR3 has 16 residues. V shed 0 bases and J shed 0 bases, with 12 bases lying between them. Looked up from germline, CDR1 is SGHNT and CDR2 is YYREEE (reference sequence). The CDR3 loop reads CASSLEVARANYGYTF. The CDR3, as DNA: TGTGCCAGCAGCTTGGAAGTTGCGAGAGCTAACTATGGCTACACCTTC.

This chain uses TRBV19 with TRBJ2-3; 10 bases fit TRBD2. Per germline, CDR1 LNHDA and CDR2 SQIVND (reference sequence). Trimming removed 6 bases from V and 0 bases from J; junction bases left unmatched: 6. This CDR3 spans 16 amino acids. CDR3 DNA sequence: TGTGCCAGTAGCCCACTAGCGGGGAGGAGCACAGATACGCAGTATTTT. Translated, it gives CASSPLAGRSTDTQYF.

This clonotype came up a few times. V usage is TRBV19 and J usage is TRBJ2-1; D not resolved. This CDR3 contains 14 residues. V was trimmed by 2 bases and J by 1 base, leaving 6 bases between them. Germline V gene lookup returns CDR1 LNHDA and CDR2 SQIVND (reference sequence). The CDR3 region has the DNA TGTGCCAGTAGTATAAGGCTATCCTACAATGAGCAGTTCTTC. Protein: CASSIRLSYNEQFF.

This clonotype was observed a handful of times. V is TRBV20-1 and J is TRBJ2-1; TRBD1 aligns across 7 bases. With 6 bases clipped from V and 2 bases from J, the junction kept 4 bases outside the gene matches. Germline V gene sequence: CDR1 DFQATT, CDR2 SNEGSKA (reference sequence). CDR3 length: 13 amino acids. The CDR3 DNA is TGCAGTGCCATCGGGACAGCCTACAATGAGCAGTTCTTC. This translates into CSAIGTAYNEQFF.

The sample holds a few counts of this clonotype. The V and J genes are TRBV29-1 and TRBJ2-3; maybe TRBD1 (6 bases). The germline gives CDR1 SQVTM, CDR2 ANQGSEA. This CDR3 is built from 12 residues. V gave up 4 bases and J gave up 4 bases, with 9 bases separating them. The CDR3 protein is CSVGRGPDTQYF. In DNA form, the CDR3 reads TGCAGCGTTGGCAGGGGTCCAGATACGCAGTATTTT.

Ten or more counts support this clonotype. This chain connects TRBV4-2 to TRBJ2-3, with 8 nucleotides matching TRBD2. The CDR3 covers 17 residues. Germline CDR1 and CDR2: LGHNA and YNFKEQ. Trimming removed 4 bases from V and 2 bases from J; junction bases left unmatched: 11. The CDR3 coding sequence is TGTGCCAGCAGCCCCGAGGGCACGGGAGGGAACACAGATACGCAGTATTTT. The encoded protein is CASSPEGTGGNTDTQYF.

J is TRBJ2-7 and V is TRBV4-3; D ambiguous. Trimming pared 3 bases from V and 6 bases from J, leaving 15 bases between. Per germline, CDR1 LGHNA and CDR2 YSLEER. The CDR3 spans 14 residues. CDR3 sequence (DNA): TGCGCCAGCAGCCAGCGAGATGTCGTGGGCGAGCAGTACTTC. As protein: CASSQRDVVGEQYF.

This clonotype has ten or more counts. The gene calls are TRBV11-3 and TRBJ2-1; D ambiguous. Germline CDR1 is SGHNT and CDR2 is YENEEA. The CDR3 is 14 residues long. V lost 1 base, J lost 5 bases, and 9 bases lay in between. The CDR3 DNA follows: TGTGCCAGCAGCTTAGGTCGGAAAGACAATGAGCAGTTCTTC. The encoded protein is CASSLGRKDNEQFF.

This clonotype was detected ten times or more. The chain employs TRBV15 and TRBJ1-5, with D uncertain. V gave up 10 bases and J gave up 0 bases, with 13 bases separating them. This CDR3 is built from 14 residues. CDR1 is LNHNV and CDR2 is YYDKDF in the germline V gene (reference sequence). The CDR3, as DNA: TGTGCCATCCGCCGCGGCAATAGCAATCAGCCCCAGCATTTT. It is translated as CAIRRGNSNQPQHF.

This clonotype has a count of ten or more. For the CDR3, the DNA is TGTGCCAGCAGGGACAGCGTAAATTCACCCCTCCACTTT. Residues: CASRDSVNSPLHF. V gene TRBV7-9 combines with J gene TRBJ1-6; maybe TRBD1 (6 bases). Germline V gene data show CDR1 as SEHNR and CDR2 as FQNEAQ (reference sequence). CDR3 length: 13 amino acids. V dropped 6 bases and J dropped 7 bases, with 10 bases sitting between them.